Presented here are 30 T cell receptor beta chains from one specimen sequenced in a study of T cell clonality in common variable immunodeficiency. Using immunoSEQ multiplex PCR, the repertoire was profiled, and TCRdb retains in-frame clones only, with some absent. The sample has tens of thousands of clones, none seen only once. Sequencing was done on a sample of peripheral blood mononuclear cells. The receptor set was obtained from a person aged 18 to 75 in good health.

This clone was seen many times. Read coverage stops 3 residues before the CDR3 terminus; the germline J gene supplies the remainder. The J gene is TRBJ2-7, the V gene TRBV5-1; 9 nucleotides match TRBD1. Trimming removed 4 bases from V and 4 bases from J; junction bases left unmatched: 6. The CDR3 extends over 14 amino acids. The germline gives CDR1 SGHRS, CDR2 YFSETQ. CDR3 sequence reads: CASSTGQGSYEQYF. Partial CDR3 DNA: TGCGCCAGCAGCACGGGACAGGGTAGTTACGAG.

This clone was picked up many times. The CDR3 extends 3 residues past the end of the read, so its final part is completed from the germline J gene. This sequence joins TRBV10-3 and TRBJ2-1, with TRBD2 identical over 14 bases. CDR1 and CDR2 from the germline V gene are ENHRY and SYGVKD. The junction had 8 bases not matched to a gene; V was cut back by 6 bases and J by 4 bases. CDR3 length: 17 amino acids. The DNA read from the CDR3 is TGTGCCATCAGGGGACTAGCGGGAGATCAGGGTTACAATGAG. Protein product: CAIRGLAGDQGYNE. The whole CDR3 sequence is CAIRGLAGDQGYNEQFF.

This clone was picked up many times. With the read ending 3 residues before the CDR3 end, the germline J gene is used to fill in that end. The J gene is TRBJ1-2, the V gene TRBV18; D might be TRBD1 (5 bases). The CDR3 is 14 residues long. CDR1 and CDR2 from the germline V gene are KGHSH and LQKENI. V lost 6 bases and J lost 2, with 13 bases in between. CDR3 sequence reads: CASSYSRENYGYTF. The CDR3 bases that were read are TGTGCCAGCTCGTACTCCAGGGAGAACTATGGC.

Many counts were recorded for this clone. The read ends 3 residues before the CDR3 terminus; that terminus is restored from the germline J gene. V gene TRBV30 combines with J gene TRBJ1-5; TRBD1 is a possible D gene (6 bases). The CDR3 sequence is 13 residues long. The germline gives CDR1 GTSNPN, CDR2 SVGIG (reference sequence). Trimming removed 3 bases from V and 3 bases from J, with 9 bases in between. CDR3 loop: CAWSQGPNQPQHF. Incomplete CDR3 DNA: TGTGCCTGGAGCCAGGGGCCCAATCAGCCC.

The table lists this clone with many counts. The missing CDR3 end, 3 residues past where the read stops, is filled in from the germline J gene. The V and J genes are TRBV5-1 and TRBJ1-1; weak D call: TRBD1 (6 bases). The CDR3 has 16 residues. V was cut by 4 bases and J by 6 bases, with 22 bases left in between. CDR1 is SGHRS and CDR2 is YFSETQ in the germline V gene. Incomplete CDR3 DNA: TGCGCCAGCAGCCTGGGGGGCGGGGGAGTTTCCGCTGAA. Residues: CASSLGGGGVSAE. The whole CDR3 region reads CASSLGGGGVSAEAFF.

This clone has more than one count but fewer than ten. Coverage ceases 3 residues before the CDR3 finishes, and the germline J gene fills in the end. This sequence joins TRBV19 and TRBJ1-5; TRBD1 is a possible D gene (5 bases). The CDR3 length is 14 residues. CDR1 LNHDA and CDR2 SQIVND come from the germline V gene (reference sequence). The V end was cut by 8 bases, the J end by 7 bases, with 18 bases between. CDR3 amino acids: CASGKGRFGQPQHF. CDR3 bases read: TGTGCCAGTGGCAAGGGGAGGTTTGGCCAGCCC.

This clone was recorded many times. With the read ending 3 residues before the CDR3 end, the germline J gene is used to fill in that end. The rearrangement uses TRBV29-1 and TRBJ2-1; 10 nucleotides match TRBD2. The CDR3 covers 13 residues. Germline V gives CDR1 SQVTM, CDR2 ANQGSEA. V lost 6 bases and J lost 4; bases outside the gene matches: 3. The CDR3 loop reads CSVRLAGYNEQFF. CDR3 DNA (partial): TGCAGCGTGCGACTAGCGGGTTACAATGAG.

In its sample, this clone was seen many times. Mismatch with germline at one junction end may stem from a read error. The read halts 3 residues ahead of the CDR3 end, with the missing end drawn from the germline J gene. The chain recombines TRBV7-7 with TRBJ2-1; TRBD2 aligns across 8 bases. Germline assignment: CDR1 SSHAT and CDR2 FNYEAQ (reference sequence). This CDR3 has 16 residues. Partial CDR3 DNA: TGTGCTAGCAGCCTTACGGGGACTAGCTCCTACAATGAG. Translation: CASSLTGTSSYNE. The CDR3 reads in full as CASSLTGTSSYNEQFF.

This clone was picked up many times. This CDR3 reads CASSLTTAVLEKLFF. The CDR3 bases that were read are TGTGCCAGCAGCTTGACGACAGCCGTTTTGGAAAAA. This rearrangement joins TRBV7-2 to TRBJ1-4, with D possibly TRBD1 on 5 matching bases. The read comes to an end 3 residues before the CDR3 does, leaving the germline J gene to fill in the end. The CDR3 has 15 residues. Germline V lookup: CDR1 SGHTA, CDR2 FQGNSA. The V gene lost 3 bases and the J gene lost 8 bases, with 16 bases spanning the gap.

This clone was seen at least ten times. The sequenced fragment ends 3 residues before the CDR3 boundary, so the rest is inferred from the germline J gene. This chain connects TRBV19 to TRBJ2-5; 7 positions agree with TRBD2. CDR3 length equals 15 residues. Germline V gene lookup returns CDR1 LNHDA and CDR2 SQIVND (reference sequence). Unmatched junction bases numbered 11, after V lost 5 bases and J lost 5 bases. The sequenced part of the CDR3 DNA is TGTGCCAGTAGTCCCCTCGCGGGAGTGGGCGAGACC. This sequence encodes CASSPLAGVGET. The whole CDR3 protein reads CASSPLAGVGETQYF.

This clone was recorded a few times. The sequenced fragment ends 3 residues before the CDR3 boundary, so the rest is inferred from the germline J gene. The chain links TRBV5-8 to TRBJ2-7; possible D gene TRBD1, 6 bases. The CDR3 is 14 residues long. From germline, CDR1 is SGHTS and CDR2 YDEGEE. V was cut by 4 bases and J by 2 bases, with 13 bases left in between. The CDR3 DNA, read in part, is TGTGCCAGCAGCAGAGCAGGGGTTCCCTACGAG. This translates into CASSRAGVPYE. The whole CDR3 is CASSRAGVPYEQYF.

This clone was found many times. Read sequence stops 3 residues before the CDR3 end, and the germline J gene provides the missing end. The V call is TRBV29-1, the J call TRBJ2-1; D is unresolved. The CDR3 has 14 amino acids. V was clipped by 0 bases and J by 9 bases, with 15 bases between them. From germline, CDR1 is SQVTM and CDR2 ANQGSEA. The CDR3 loop is CSVEDLIESTEQFF. CDR3 bases read: TGCAGCGTTGAAGATCTAATAGAATCAACTGAG.

This clone was observed many times. The CDR3 end lies 3 residues beyond the end of the read and is filled in from the germline J gene. The chain is built from TRBV9 and TRBJ2-1, with 12 bases fitting TRBD2. V lost 2 bases, J lost 8 bases, and 14 bases stayed unmatched. This CDR3 spans 18 amino acids. Germline V lookup: CDR1 SGDLS, CDR2 YYNGEE. The CDR3 spells CASSVTSPLAGGPYEQFF. Incomplete CDR3 DNA: TGTGCCAGCAGCGTCACTAGCCCCCTAGCGGGGGGGCCCTATGAG.

With respect to this clone: The CDR3 is cut off 3 residues early in the read; its end comes from the germline J gene. The V call is TRBV7-2, the J call TRBJ2-1, with D uncertain. With 0 bases removed from V and 0 bases from J, the gap between germline ends came to 9 bases. The V gene's germline CDR1 is SGHTA and CDR2 FQGNSA. The CDR3 length is 16 residues. The covered CDR3 bases are TGTGCCAGCAGCTTAGCGGGCTTGAGCTCCTACAATGAG. The encoded protein is CASSLAGLSSYNE. The full CDR3 protein is CASSLAGLSSYNEQFF. The full variable domain, completed using reference TRBV7-2 and TRBJ2-1, is GAGVSQSPSNKVTEKGKDVELRCDPISGHTALYWYRQSLGQGLEFLIYFQGNSAPDKSGLPSDRFSAERTGGSVSTLTIQRTQQEDSAVYLCASSLAGLSSYNEQFFGPGTRLTVL.

On this clone itself: The read comes to an end 3 residues before the CDR3 does, leaving the germline J gene to fill in the end. The rearrangement uses TRBV7-2 and TRBJ1-2; TRBD1 might be the D (6 bases). The CDR3 loop spans 14 amino acids. Germline-derived CDR1 and CDR2 are SGHTA and FQGNSA. The CDR3: CASSPAADSRSYTF. The sequenced CDR3 bases are TGTGCCAGCAGCCCCGCTGCGGACAGTCGAAGC.

As for this clone: The CDR3 extends 3 residues past the end of the read, so its final part is completed from the germline J gene. This rearrangement joins TRBV30 to TRBJ1-4, with a tentative D call TRBD1 (5 bases). The CDR3 has 15 amino acids. Germline-derived CDR1 and CDR2 are GTSNPN and SVGIG (reference sequence). Partial CDR3 DNA: TGTGCCTGGAGGGGACTCTCGTCCTATAATTCACCA. Translating gives CAWRGLSSYNSP. The full CDR3 protein is CAWRGLSSYNSPLFF.

This clone was recorded many times. The observed sequence ends 3 residues before the CDR3 terminus, with the missing tail filled in from the germline J gene. This sequence joins TRBV14 and TRBJ2-7; the D gene is possibly TRBD1 (6 bases). The CDR3 spans 14 residues. The germline V gene has CDR1 SGHDN and CDR2 FVKESK. The V end lost 4 bases, the J end lost 4 bases, and 14 bases lay between the germline ends. The DNA read from the CDR3 is TGTGCCAGCAGCCCGGGCAGGGGTACTTACGAG. This codes for CASSPGRGTYE. The full CDR3 is CASSPGRGTYEQYF.

This clone was detected ten times or more. The CDR3 end falls 3 residues outside the read, so it is completed with the germline J gene. This sequence joins TRBV5-6 and TRBJ2-7; 8 nucleotides align to TRBD2. Germline V lookup: CDR1 SGHDT, CDR2 YYEEEE. The V segment lost 1 base and the J segment 0 bases; nucleotides outside the gene matches: 3. The CDR3 has 15 residues. CDR3 bases read: TGTGCCAGCAGCTTGCAGCGGGGGAGCTCCTACGAG. It codes for CASSLQRGSSYE. The entire CDR3 reads CASSLQRGSSYEQYF.

This clone was picked up many times. The read finishes 3 residues shy of the CDR3 end, and the germline J gene is used to complete it. The rearrangement uses TRBV19 and TRBJ2-6, with 8 bases aligning to TRBD1. CDR1 and CDR2 from the germline V gene are LNHDA and SQIVND (reference sequence). This CDR3 has 15 residues. V was pared by 10 bases and J by 4 bases, with 9 bases of the junction left unmatched. The CDR3 protein is CATLRTGTGANVLTF. The covered CDR3 bases are TGTGCCACCCTACGGACAGGGACCGGGGCCAACGTC.

This clone occurred many times. The CDR3 end is not reached by the read, which stops 3 residues before it; the germline J gene fills it in. This chain uses TRBV29-1 with TRBJ2-6; 7 positions match TRBD1. Trimming removed 7 bases from V and 0 bases from J; junction bases left unmatched: 6. Looked up from germline, CDR1 is SQVTM and CDR2 is ANQGSEA. The CDR3 loop spans 15 amino acids. CDR3 DNA (partial): TGCAGCGCTGGGACAGCAGGCTCTGGGGCCAACGTC. Its protein product is CSAGTAGSGANV. The entire CDR3 protein is CSAGTAGSGANVLTF.

This clone occurred a few times. The CDR3 end lies 3 residues beyond the end of the read and is filled in from the germline J gene. The V gene is TRBV5-1, the J gene TRBJ1-5; D not certain. Trimming removed 0 bases at V and 4 bases at J, with 8 bases between. The CDR3 runs to 14 residues. Germline CDR1 and CDR2: SGHRS and YFSETQ. CDR3 amino acids: CASSLVQHNQPQHF. The CDR3 bases that were read are TGCGCCAGCAGCTTGGTACAGCATAATCAGCCC.

The CDR3 bases that were read are TGTGCCTGGAGTGGCAACCCCAGACAGGGGAAGAATTCACCA. This translates into CAWSGNPRQGKNSP. Given in full, the CDR3 is CAWSGNPRQGKNSPLFF. The chain joins TRBV30 to TRBJ1-4; the match to TRBD1 covers 8 bases. The sequenced fragment ends 3 residues before the CDR3 boundary, so the rest is inferred from the germline J gene. Germline V gene data show CDR1 as GTSNPN and CDR2 as SVGIG (reference sequence). The CDR3 is 17 residues long. Filled out from reference TRBV30 and TRBJ1-4, the complete variable domain reads SQTIHQWPATLVQPVGSPLSLECTVEGTSNPNLYWYRQAAGRGLQLLFYSVGIGQISSEVPQNLSASRPQDRQFILSSKKLLLSDSGFYLCAWSGNPRQGKNSPLFFGSGTQLSVL.

This clone was observed many times. Read coverage stops 3 residues before the CDR3 terminus; the germline J gene supplies the remainder. The chain employs TRBV28 and TRBJ1-2; tentatively, D is TRBD1 (5 bases). CDR1 is MDHEN and CDR2 is SYDVKM in the germline V gene. The CDR3 extends over 14 amino acids. V lost 5 bases, J lost 4 bases, and 14 bases lay in between. The CDR3 loop is CASSPPGLLYGYTF. The DNA read from the CDR3 is TGTGCCAGCAGTCCTCCGGGACTGCTCTATGGC.

This clone showed up many times. The read ends 3 residues early relative to the CDR3; the germline J gene fills the gap. The rearrangement uses TRBV27 and TRBJ2-1; 8 bases are shared with TRBD2. Germline V lookup: CDR1 MNHEY, CDR2 SMNVEV (reference sequence). The CDR3 is 16 amino acids. J lost 3 bases, V lost 2 bases, and 6 bases had no gene match. The CDR3 bases that were read are TGTGCCAGCAGTTTACGGTCTAGCGGGCGCTACAATGAG. It is translated as CASSLRSSGRYNE. The CDR3, in full, reads CASSLRSSGRYNEQFF.

Ten or more counts support this clone. The CDR3 extends 3 residues past the end of the read, so its final part is completed from the germline J gene. This chain uses TRBV20-1 with TRBJ1-4; D not resolved. Trimming removed 0 bases from V and 7 bases from J, with 6 bases in between. The V gene's germline CDR1 is DFQATT and CDR2 SNEGSKA (reference sequence). The CDR3 is made up of 12 amino acids. The CDR3 spells CSARDQVEKLFF. CDR3 DNA (partial): TGCAGTGCTAGAGATCAGGTTGAAAAA.

There are many counts of this clone. The CDR3 end is not reached by the read, which stops 3 residues before it; the germline J gene fills it in. This rearrangement joins TRBV18 to TRBJ2-1; maybe TRBD1 (6 bases). The CDR3 consists of 13 residues. CDR1 and CDR2 from the germline V gene are KGHSH and LQKENI. The V end lost 4 bases, the J end lost 9 bases, and 13 bases lay between the germline ends. The CDR3 bases that were read are TGTGCCAGCTCACGGGGGCAACGGGCTGAG. Protein sequence: CASSRGQRAE. The CDR3 reads in full as CASSRGQRAEQFF.

This clone was seen a few times. The CDR3 goes on 3 residues after the read ends, and that part is filled in from the germline J gene. The rearrangement uses TRBV19 and TRBJ2-1; TRBD2 aligns across 7 bases. CDR3 length: 17 amino acids. Trimming took 4 bases from V and 7 from J; bases not matched to a gene: 16. CDR1 and CDR2 from the germline V gene are LNHDA and SQIVND (reference sequence). Partial CDR3 DNA: TGTGCCAGTAGTACCGATCCGCGGGGGACCGGTATTAATGAG. Residues: CASSTDPRGTGINE. The whole CDR3 region reads CASSTDPRGTGINEQFF.

In this sample, this clone turned up a few times. The read is 3 residues too short to cover the CDR3 end, so that end is filled in from the germline J gene. The J gene is TRBJ2-3, the V gene TRBV6-1, with 9 positions matching TRBD1. Trimming at V came to 2 bases and at J to 2 bases, leaving 11 bases not matched to a gene. Germline V gene lookup returns CDR1 MNHNS and CDR2 SASEGT. The CDR3 spans 18 residues. CDR3 loop: CASSENPTGTGPTDTQYF. The part of the CDR3 DNA that was read is TGTGCCAGCAGTGAAAACCCGACCGGGACAGGGCCCACAGATACG.

In its sample, this clone was seen many times. The read falls 3 residues short of the CDR3 end, and the missing part is taken from the germline J gene. This rearrangement joins TRBV18 to TRBJ2-1; D not certain. This CDR3 has 17 amino acids. Germline CDR1 reads KGHSH; CDR2 reads LQKENI. Trimming took 1 base from V and 0 from J, leaving 13 bases between them. CDR3 protein: CASSPLSPSSSYNEQFF. The part of the CDR3 DNA that was read is TGTGCCAGCTCACCACTGAGTCCTAGTTCCTCCTACAATGAG.

The table lists this clone with a few counts. The CDR3 goes on 3 residues after the read ends, and that part is filled in from the germline J gene. The V and J genes are TRBV18 and TRBJ1-1; no firm D call. The V and J ends lost 3 bases and 4 bases respectively, with 12 bases between them. From germline, CDR1 is KGHSH and CDR2 LQKENI. The CDR3 is 14 amino acids. CDR3 DNA, as far as it was read: TGTGCCAGCTCACCGGTCTTGGAGGGCACTGAA. This encodes CASSPVLEGTE. The whole CDR3 sequence reads CASSPVLEGTEAFF.